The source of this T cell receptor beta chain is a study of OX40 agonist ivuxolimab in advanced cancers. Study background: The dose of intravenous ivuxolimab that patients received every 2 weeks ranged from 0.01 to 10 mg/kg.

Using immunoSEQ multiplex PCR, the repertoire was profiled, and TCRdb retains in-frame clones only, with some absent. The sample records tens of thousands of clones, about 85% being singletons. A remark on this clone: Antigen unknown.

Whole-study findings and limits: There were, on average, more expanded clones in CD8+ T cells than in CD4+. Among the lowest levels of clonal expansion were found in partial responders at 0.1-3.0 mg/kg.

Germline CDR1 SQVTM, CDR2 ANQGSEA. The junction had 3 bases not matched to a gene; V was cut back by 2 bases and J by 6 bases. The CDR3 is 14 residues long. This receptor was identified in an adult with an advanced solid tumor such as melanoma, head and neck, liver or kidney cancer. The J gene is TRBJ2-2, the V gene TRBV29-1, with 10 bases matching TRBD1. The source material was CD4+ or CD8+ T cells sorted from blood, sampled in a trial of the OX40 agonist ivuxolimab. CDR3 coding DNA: TGCAGCGTTGAACGGGACAGGGGAGCCGGGGAGCTGTTTTTT. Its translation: CSVERDRGAGELFF.